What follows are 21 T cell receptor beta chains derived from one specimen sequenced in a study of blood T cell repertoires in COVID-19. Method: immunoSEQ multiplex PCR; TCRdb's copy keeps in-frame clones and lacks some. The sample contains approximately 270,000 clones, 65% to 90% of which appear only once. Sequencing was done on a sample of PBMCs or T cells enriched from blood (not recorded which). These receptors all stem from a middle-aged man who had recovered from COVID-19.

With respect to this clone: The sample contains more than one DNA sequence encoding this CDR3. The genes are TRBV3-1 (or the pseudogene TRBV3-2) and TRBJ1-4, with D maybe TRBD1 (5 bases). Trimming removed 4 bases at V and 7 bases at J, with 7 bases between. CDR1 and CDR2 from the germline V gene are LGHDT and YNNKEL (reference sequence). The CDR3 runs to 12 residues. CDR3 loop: CASSRDSEKLFF. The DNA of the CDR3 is TGTGCCAGCAGCCGCGACAGTGAAAAACTGTTTTTT.

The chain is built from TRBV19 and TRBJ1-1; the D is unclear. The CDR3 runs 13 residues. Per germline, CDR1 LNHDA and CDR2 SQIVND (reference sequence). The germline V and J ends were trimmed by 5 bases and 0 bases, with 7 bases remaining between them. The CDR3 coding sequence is TGTGCCAGTAGTCCGGCGGTGAACACTGAAGCTTTCTTT. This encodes CASSPAVNTEAFF.

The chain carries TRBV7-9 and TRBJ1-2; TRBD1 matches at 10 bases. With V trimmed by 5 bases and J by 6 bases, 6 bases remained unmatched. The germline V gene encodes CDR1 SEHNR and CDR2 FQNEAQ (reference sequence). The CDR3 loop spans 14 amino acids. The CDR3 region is CASSLDRGPNGYTF. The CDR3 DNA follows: TGTGCCAGCAGCCTTGACAGGGGGCCTAATGGCTACACCTTC. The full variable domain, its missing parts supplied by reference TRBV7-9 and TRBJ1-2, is DTGVSQNPRHKITKRGQNVTFRCDPISEHNRLYWYRQTLGQGPEFLTYFQNEAQLEKSRLLSDRFSAERPKGSFSTLEIQRTEQGDSAMYLCASSLDRGPNGYTFGSGTRLTVV.

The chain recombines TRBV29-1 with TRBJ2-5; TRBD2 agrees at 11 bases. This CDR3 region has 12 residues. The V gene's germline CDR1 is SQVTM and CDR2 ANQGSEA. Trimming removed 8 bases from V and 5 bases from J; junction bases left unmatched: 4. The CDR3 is CSTRLAGETQYF. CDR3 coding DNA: TGCAGCACACGACTAGCGGGGGAGACCCAGTACTTC.

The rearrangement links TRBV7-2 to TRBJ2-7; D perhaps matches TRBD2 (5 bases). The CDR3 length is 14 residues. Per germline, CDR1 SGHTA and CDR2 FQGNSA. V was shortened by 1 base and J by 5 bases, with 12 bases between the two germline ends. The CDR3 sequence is CASSLESGKNEQYF. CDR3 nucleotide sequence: TGTGCCAGCAGCTTAGAGTCCGGGAAGAACGAGCAGTACTTC.

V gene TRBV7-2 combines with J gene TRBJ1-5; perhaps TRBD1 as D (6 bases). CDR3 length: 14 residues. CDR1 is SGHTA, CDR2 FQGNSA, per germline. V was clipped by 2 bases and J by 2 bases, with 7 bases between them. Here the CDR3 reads CASSLRQGNQPQHF. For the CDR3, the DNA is TGTGCCAGCAGCTTAAGACAGGGCAATCAGCCCCAGCATTTT.

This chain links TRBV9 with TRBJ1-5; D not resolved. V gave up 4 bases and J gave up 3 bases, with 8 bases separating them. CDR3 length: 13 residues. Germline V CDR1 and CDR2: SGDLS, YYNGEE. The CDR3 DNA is TGTGCCAGCAGCAGAGGGAACAATCAGCCCCAGCATTTT. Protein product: CASSRGNNQPQHF.

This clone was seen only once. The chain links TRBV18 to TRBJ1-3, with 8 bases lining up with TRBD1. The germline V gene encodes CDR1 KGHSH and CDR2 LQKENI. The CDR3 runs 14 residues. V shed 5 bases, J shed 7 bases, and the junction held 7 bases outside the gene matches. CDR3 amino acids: CASSSDRDGNTIYF. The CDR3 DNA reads TGTGCCAGCTCATCGGACAGGGATGGTAACACCATATATTTT.

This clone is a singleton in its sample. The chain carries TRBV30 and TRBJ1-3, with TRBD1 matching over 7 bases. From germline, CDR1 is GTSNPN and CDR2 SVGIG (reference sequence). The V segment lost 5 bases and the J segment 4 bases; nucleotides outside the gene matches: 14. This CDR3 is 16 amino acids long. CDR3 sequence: CAWGYGQALFGNTIYF. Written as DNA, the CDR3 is TGTGCCTGGGGCTATGGACAGGCCCTCTTCGGAAACACCATATATTTT.

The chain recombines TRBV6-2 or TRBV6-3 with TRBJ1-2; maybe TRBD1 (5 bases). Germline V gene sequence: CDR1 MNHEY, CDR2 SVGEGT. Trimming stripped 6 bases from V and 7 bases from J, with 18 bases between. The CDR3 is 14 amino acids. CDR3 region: CASSLGAGLGGYTF. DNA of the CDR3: TGTGCCAGCAGCCTCGGAGCGGGGCTAGGTGGCTACACCTTC.

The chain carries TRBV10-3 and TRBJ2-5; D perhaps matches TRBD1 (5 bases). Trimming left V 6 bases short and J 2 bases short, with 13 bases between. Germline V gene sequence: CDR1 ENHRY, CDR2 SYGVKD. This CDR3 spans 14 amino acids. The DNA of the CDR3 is TGTGCCATCAGCGACCTACAGGTTCAAGAGACCCAGTACTTC. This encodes CAISDLQVQETQYF.

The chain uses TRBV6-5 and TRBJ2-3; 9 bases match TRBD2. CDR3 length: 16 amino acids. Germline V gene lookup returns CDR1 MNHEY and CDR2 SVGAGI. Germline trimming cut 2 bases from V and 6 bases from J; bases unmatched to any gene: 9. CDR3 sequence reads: CASSYHLAGATDTQYF. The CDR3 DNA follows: TGTGCCAGCAGTTACCATTTAGCGGGGGCAACGGATACGCAGTATTTT.

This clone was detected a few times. DNA of the CDR3: TGTGCCATCACGGTCGGACAGGGGGCCTCTGGAAACACCATATATTTT. This translates into CAITVGQGASGNTIYF. The gene calls are TRBV10-3 and TRBJ1-3, with 11 bases identical to TRBD1. The CDR3 totals 16 residues. The V segment lost 7 bases and the J segment 0 bases; nucleotides outside the gene matches: 5. From germline, CDR1 is ENHRY and CDR2 SYGVKD.

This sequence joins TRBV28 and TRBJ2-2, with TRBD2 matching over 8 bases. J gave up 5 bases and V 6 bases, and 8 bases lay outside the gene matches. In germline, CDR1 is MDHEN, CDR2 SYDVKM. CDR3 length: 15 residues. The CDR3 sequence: CASRSPTGGTGELFF. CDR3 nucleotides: TGTGCCAGCAGATCTCCAACGGGAGGGACCGGGGAGCTGTTTTTT.

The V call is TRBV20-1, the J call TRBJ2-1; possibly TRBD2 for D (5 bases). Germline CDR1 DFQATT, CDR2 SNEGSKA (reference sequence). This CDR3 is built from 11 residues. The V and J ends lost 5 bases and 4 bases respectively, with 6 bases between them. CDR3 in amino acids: CSADYYNEQFF. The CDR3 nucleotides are TGCAGTGCTGACTATTACAATGAGCAGTTCTTC.

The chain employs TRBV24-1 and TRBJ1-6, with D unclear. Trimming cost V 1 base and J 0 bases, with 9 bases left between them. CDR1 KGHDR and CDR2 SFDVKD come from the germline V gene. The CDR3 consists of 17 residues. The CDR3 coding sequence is TGTGCCACCAGTGATTTCGGGGAGAGCTCCTATAATTCACCCCTCCACTTT. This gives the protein CATSDFGESSYNSPLHF.

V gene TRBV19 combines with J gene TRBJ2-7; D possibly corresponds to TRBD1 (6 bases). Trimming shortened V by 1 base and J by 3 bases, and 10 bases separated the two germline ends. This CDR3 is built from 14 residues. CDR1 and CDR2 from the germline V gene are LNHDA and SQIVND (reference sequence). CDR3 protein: CASSIAWGHYEQYF. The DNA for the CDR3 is TGTGCCAGTAGTATAGCTTGGGGGCACTACGAGCAGTACTTC.

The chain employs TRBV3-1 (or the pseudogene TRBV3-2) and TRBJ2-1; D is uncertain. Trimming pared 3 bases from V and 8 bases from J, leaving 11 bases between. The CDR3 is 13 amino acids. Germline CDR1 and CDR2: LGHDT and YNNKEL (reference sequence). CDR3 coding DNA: TGTGCCAGCAGCCACGAGCTGGGCGATGAGCAGTTCTTC. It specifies CASSHELGDEQFF.

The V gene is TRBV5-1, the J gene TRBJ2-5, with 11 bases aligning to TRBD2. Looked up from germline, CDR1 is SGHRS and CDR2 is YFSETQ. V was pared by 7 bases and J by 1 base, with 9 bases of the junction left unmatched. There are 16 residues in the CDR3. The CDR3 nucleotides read TGCGCCAGCCGATCTGGCGGGACTAGCGGCCAAGAGACCCAGTACTTC. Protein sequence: CASRSGGTSGQETQYF.

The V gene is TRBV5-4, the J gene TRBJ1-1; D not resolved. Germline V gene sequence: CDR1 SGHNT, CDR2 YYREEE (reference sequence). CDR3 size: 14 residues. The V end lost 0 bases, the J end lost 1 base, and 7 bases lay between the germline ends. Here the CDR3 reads CASSLDRQNTEAFF. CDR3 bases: TGTGCCAGCAGCTTGGATAGACAGAACACTGAAGCTTTCTTT.

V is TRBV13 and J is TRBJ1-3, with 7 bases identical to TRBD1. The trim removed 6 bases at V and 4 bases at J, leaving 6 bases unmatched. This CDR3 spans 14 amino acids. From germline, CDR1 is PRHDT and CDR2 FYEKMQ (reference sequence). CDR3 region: CASREGASGNTIYF. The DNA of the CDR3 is TGTGCCAGCAGGGAGGGGGCGTCAGGAAACACCATATATTTT.